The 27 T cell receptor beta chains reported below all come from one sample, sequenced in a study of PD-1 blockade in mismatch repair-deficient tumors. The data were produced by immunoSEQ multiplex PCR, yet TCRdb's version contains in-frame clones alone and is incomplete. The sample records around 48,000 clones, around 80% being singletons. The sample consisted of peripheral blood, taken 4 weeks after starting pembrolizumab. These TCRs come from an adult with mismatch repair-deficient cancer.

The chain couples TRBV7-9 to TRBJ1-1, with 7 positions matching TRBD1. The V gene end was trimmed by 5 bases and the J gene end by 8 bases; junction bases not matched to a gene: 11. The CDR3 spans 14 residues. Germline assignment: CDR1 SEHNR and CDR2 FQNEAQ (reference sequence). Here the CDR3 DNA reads TGTGCCAGCAGCATGTTAGGGGGCCATTACGAAGCTTTCTTT. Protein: CASSMLGGHYEAFF.

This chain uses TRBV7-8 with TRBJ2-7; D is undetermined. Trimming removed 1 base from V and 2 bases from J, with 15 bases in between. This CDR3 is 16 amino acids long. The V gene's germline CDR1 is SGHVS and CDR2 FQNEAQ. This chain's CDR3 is CASSLVRRREPYEQYF. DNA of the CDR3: TGTGCCAGCAGCTTAGTTCGTCGAAGGGAACCCTACGAGCAGTACTTC.

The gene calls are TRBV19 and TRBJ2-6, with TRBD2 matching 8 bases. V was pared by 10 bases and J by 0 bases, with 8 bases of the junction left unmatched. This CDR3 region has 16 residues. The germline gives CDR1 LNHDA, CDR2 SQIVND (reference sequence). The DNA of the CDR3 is TGTGCCACCGGGGGGGACGGCTTCTCTGGGGCCAACGTCCTGACTTTC. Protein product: CATGGDGFSGANVLTF.

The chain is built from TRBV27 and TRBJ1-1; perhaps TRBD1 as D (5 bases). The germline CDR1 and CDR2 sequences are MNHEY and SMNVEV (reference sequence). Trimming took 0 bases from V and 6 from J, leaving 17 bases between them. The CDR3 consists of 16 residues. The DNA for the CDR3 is TGTGCCAGCAGTTTATCCAGGGAGGGTGGTCGGGCTGAAGCTTTCTTT. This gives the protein CASSLSREGGRAEAFF.

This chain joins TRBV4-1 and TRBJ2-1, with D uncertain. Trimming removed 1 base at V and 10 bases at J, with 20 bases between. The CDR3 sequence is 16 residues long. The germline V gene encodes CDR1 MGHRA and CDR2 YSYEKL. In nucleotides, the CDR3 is TGCGCCAGCAGCCAAGGAGCAGCTTATAAGGATTTCGAGCAGTTCTTC. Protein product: CASSQGAAYKDFEQFF.

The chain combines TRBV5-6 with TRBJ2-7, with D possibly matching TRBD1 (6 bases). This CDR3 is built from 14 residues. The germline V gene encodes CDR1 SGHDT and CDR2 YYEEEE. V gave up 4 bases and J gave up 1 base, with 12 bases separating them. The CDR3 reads CASSNSDSSYEQYF. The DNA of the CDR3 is TGTGCCAGCAGCAACTCGGACAGTTCCTACGAGCAGTACTTC.

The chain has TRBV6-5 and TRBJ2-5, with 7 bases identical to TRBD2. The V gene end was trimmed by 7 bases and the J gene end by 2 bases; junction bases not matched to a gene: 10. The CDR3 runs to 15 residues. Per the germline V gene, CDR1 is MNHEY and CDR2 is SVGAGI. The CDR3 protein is CASTRGDYRQETQYF. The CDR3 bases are TGTGCCAGCACTCGAGGGGACTACCGACAAGAGACCCAGTACTTC.

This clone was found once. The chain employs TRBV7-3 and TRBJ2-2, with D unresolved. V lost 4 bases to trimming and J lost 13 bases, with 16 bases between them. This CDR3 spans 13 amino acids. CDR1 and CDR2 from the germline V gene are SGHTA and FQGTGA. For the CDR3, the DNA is TGTGCCAGCAGCTGGGATGGTCGTTCGGGGCTGTTTTTT. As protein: CASSWDGRSGLFF.

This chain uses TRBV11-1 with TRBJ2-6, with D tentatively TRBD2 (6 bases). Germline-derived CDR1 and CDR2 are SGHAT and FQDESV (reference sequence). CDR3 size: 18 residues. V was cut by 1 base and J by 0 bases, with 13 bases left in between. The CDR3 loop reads CASSLEISGTSGANVLTF. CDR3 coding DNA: TGTGCCAGCAGCTTAGAAATTAGCGGAACCTCTGGGGCCAACGTCCTGACTTTC.

This chain's CDR3 is CATTRAGVSYEQYF. As DNA, the CDR3 is TGTGCCACAACGAGGGCGGGCGTCTCCTACGAGCAGTACTTC. V and J are TRBV13 and TRBJ2-7, with D perhaps matching TRBD2 (5 bases). The CDR3 sequence is 14 residues long. Trimming stripped 10 bases from V and 0 bases from J, with 16 bases between. Per the germline V gene, CDR1 is PRHDT and CDR2 is FYEKMQ (reference sequence).

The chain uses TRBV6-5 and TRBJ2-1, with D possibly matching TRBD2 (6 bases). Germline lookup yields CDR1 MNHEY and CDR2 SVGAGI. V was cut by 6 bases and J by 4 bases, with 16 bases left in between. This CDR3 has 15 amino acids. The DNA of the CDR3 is TGTGCCAGCAGGATAGCCGGAGGGCCATACAATGAGCAGTTCTTC. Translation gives CASRIAGGPYNEQFF.

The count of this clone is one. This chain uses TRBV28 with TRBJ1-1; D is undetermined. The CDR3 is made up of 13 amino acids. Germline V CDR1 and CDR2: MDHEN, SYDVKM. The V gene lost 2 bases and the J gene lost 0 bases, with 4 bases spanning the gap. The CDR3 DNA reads TGTGCCAGCAGTTTAGTGGTGAACACTGAAGCTTTCTTT. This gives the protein CASSLVVNTEAFF.

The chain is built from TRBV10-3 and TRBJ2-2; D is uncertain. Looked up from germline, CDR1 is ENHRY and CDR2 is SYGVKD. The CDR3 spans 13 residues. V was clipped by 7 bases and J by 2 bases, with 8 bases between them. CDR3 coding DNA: TGTGCCATCAACTTTCTTAACACCGGGGAGCTGTTTTTT. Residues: CAINFLNTGELFF.

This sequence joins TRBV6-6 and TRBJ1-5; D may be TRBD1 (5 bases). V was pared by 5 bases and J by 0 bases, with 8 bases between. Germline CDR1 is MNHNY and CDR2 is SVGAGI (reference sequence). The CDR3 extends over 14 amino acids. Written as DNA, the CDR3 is TGTGCCAGCAGTGGAGGGGATAGCAATCAGCCCCAGCATTTT. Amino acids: CASSGGDSNQPQHF.

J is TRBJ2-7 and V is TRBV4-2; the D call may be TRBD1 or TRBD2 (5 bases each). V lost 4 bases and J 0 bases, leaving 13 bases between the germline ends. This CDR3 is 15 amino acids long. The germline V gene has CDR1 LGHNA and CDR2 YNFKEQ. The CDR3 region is CASSPRDQNSYEQYF. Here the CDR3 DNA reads TGTGCCAGCAGCCCCCGGGACCAAAACTCCTACGAGCAGTACTTC.

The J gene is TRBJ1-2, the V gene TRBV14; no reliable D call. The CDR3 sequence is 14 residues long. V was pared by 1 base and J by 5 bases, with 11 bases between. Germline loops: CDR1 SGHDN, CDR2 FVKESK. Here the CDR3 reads CASSQGEGIYGYTF. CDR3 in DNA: TGTGCCAGCAGCCAAGGGGAGGGCATATATGGCTACACCTTC.

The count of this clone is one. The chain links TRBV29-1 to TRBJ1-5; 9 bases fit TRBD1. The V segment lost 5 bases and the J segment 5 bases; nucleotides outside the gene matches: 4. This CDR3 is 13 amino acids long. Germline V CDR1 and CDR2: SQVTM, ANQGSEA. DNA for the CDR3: TGCAGCGTTCGGGACAGGGACGATCAGCCCCAGCATTTT. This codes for CSVRDRDDQPQHF.

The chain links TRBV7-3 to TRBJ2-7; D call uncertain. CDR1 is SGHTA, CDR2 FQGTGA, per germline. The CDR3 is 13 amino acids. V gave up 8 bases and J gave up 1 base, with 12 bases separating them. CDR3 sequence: CASESRNSYEQYF. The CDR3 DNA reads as TGTGCCAGCGAAAGCAGGAATTCCTACGAGCAGTACTTC.

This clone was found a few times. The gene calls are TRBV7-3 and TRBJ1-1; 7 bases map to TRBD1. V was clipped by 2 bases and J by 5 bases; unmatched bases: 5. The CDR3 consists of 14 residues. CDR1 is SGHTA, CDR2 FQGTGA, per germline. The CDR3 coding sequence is TGTGCCAGCAGCTTAGACAGGGTTGAAACTGAAGCTTTCTTT. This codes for CASSLDRVETEAFF.

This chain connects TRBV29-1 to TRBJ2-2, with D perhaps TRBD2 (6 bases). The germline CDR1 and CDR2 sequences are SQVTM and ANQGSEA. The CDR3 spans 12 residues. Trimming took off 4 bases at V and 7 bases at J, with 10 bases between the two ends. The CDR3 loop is CSVGLAFGELFF. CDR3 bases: TGCAGCGTTGGTCTAGCGTTCGGGGAGCTGTTTTTT.

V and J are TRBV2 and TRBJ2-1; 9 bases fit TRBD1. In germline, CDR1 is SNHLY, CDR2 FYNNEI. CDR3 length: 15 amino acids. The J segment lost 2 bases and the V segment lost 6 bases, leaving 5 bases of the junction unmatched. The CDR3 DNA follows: TGTGCCAGCAGCCTACAGGGGGCCGCCTACAATGAGCAGTTCTTC. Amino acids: CASSLQGAAYNEQFF. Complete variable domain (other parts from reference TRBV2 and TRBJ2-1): EPEVTQTPSHQVTQMGQEVILRCVPISNHLYFYWYRQILGQKVEFLVSFYNNEISEKSEIFDDQFSVERPDGSNFTLKIRSTKLEDSAMYFCASSLQGAAYNEQFFGPGTRLTVL.

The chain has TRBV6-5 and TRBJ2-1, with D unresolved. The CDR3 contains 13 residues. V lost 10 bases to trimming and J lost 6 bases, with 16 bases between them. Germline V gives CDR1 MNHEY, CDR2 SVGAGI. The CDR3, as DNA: TGTGCCACCCTATTACGAGACGGCAATGAGCAGTTCTTC. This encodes CATLLRDGNEQFF.

The CDR3 loop is CAWRTGAANEKLFF. CDR3 in DNA: TGTGCCTGGAGAACAGGGGCGGCAAATGAAAAACTGTTTTTT. This rearrangement joins TRBV30 to TRBJ1-4; 7 positions match TRBD1. CDR1 and CDR2 (germline): GTSNPN, SVGIG (reference sequence). V gave up 3 bases and J gave up 5 bases; unmatched junction bases: 6. This CDR3 contains 14 residues.

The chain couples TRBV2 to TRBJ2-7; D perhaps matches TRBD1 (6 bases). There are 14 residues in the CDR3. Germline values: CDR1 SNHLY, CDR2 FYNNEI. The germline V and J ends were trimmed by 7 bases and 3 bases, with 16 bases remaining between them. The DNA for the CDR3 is TGTGCCAGCACTACACCCCAGGGACACTACGAGCAGTACTTC. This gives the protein CASTTPQGHYEQYF.

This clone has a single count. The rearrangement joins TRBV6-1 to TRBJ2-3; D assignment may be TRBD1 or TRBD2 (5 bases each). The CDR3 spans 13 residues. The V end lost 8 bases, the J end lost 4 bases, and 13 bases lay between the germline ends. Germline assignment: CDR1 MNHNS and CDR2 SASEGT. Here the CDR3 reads CASRWVGADTQYF. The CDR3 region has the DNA TGTGCCAGCCGGTGGGTGGGGGCAGATACGCAGTATTTT.

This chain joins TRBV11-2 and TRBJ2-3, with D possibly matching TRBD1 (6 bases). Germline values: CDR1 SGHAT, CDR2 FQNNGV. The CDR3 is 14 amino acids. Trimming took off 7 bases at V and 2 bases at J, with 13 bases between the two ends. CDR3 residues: CASTQGRVTDTQYF. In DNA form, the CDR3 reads TGTGCCAGCACTCAGGGGCGGGTCACAGATACGCAGTATTTT.

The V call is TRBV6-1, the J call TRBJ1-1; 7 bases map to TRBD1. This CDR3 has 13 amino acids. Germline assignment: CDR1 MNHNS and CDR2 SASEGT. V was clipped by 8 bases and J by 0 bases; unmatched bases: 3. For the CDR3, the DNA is TGTGCCAGCGGGACAGAGCTGAACACTGAAGCTTTCTTT. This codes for CASGTELNTEAFF.